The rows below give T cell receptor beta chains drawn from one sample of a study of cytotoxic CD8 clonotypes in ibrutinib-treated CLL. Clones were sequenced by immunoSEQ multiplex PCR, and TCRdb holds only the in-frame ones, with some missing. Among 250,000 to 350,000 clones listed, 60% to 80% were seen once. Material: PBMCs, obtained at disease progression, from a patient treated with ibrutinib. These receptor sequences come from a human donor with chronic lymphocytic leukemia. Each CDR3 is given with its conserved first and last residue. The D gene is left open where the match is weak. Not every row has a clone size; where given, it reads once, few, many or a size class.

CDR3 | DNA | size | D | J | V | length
CASSPPRGTGTSYEQYF | TGTGCCAGCAGCCCCCCGAGAGGGACAGGGACGTCCTACGAGCAGTACTTC | NA | TRBD1 | TRBJ2-7 | TRBV9 | 17
CASSEQVNTEAFF | TGCGCCAGCAGTGAACAGGTGAACACTGAAGCTTTCTTT | NA | NA | TRBJ1-1 | TRBV10-1 | 13
CASPGQNYGYTF | TGTGCCAGCCCCGGACAGAACTATGGCTACACCTTC | few | NA | TRBJ1-2 | TRBV2 | 12
CASSLSARVLYEQYF | TGTGCCAGCAGCCTCTCCGCCAGGGTTTTGTACGAGCAGTACTTC | NA | NA | TRBJ2-7 | TRBV28 | 15
CASSLAGGRTAYNEQFF | TGTGCCAGCAGCTTAGCTGGAGGCCGCACCGCCTACAATGAGCAGTTCTTC | NA | NA | TRBJ2-1 | TRBV7-9 | 17
CASSPGRTSDPYF | TGTGCCAGCAGCCCCGGCCGGACTAGCGATCCGTACTTC | NA | TRBD2 | TRBJ2-4 | TRBV28 | 13
CASSSRQGSDTQYF | TGTGCCAGCAGTTCTCGACAGGGCTCAGATACGCAGTATTTT | NA | TRBD1 | TRBJ2-3 | TRBV28 | 14
CRIDVLAGAFF | TGCAGGATTGACGTCCTCGCTGGAGCTTTCTTT | NA | NA | TRBJ1-1 | TRBV20-1 | 11
CASSFGTGGYNEQFF | TGTGCCAGCAGCTTTGGGACAGGGGGCTACAATGAGCAGTTCTTC | NA | TRBD1 | TRBJ2-1 | TRBV5-6 | 15
CASSSTSTQYF | TGTGCCAGCTCATCGACTAGCACCCAGTACTTC | NA | TRBD2 | TRBJ2-5 | TRBV18 | 11
CATSRDSGLRLSFEQFF | TGTGCCACCAGCAGAGATTCGGGACTAAGGCTCAGTTTTGAGCAGTTCTTC | NA | TRBD2 | TRBJ2-1 | TRBV15 | 17
CSVEGGQAYEQYF | TGCAGCGTTGAAGGGGGACAGGCCTACGAGCAGTACTTC | NA | TRBD1 | TRBJ2-7 | TRBV29-1 | 13
CASWTGSHSNQPQHF | TGTGCCAGTTGGACAGGGTCTCATAGCAATCAGCCCCAGCATTTT | few | TRBD1 | TRBJ1-5 | TRBV19 | 15
CASSPGVSNQPQHF | TGCGCCAGCAGCCCGGGGGTTTCAAATCAGCCCCAGCATTTT | NA | NA | TRBJ1-5 | TRBV4-1 | 14
CASSIGTPRTYEQYF | TGTGCCAGCAGCATCGGGACTCCTCGAACCTACGAGCAGTACTTC | NA | NA | TRBJ2-7 | TRBV27 | 15
CASSQVSGRGANEQFF | TGCGCCAGCAGCCAAGTTAGCGGGAGGGGGGCAAATGAGCAGTTCTTC | NA | TRBD2 | TRBJ2-1 | TRBV4-1 | 16
CASSPNLNYEQYF | TGTGCCAGCAGCCCTAATCTAAACTACGAGCAGTACTTC | NA | NA | TRBJ2-7 | TRBV7-8 | 13
CASSLKGGYGYTF | TGTGCCAGCAGCTTGAAAGGGGGTTATGGCTACACCTTC | NA | NA | TRBJ1-2 | TRBV5-4 | 13
CASSSHRDTQYF | TGTGCCAGCAGCAGTCACAGGGACACGCAGTATTTT | NA | NA | TRBJ2-3 | TRBV5-4 | 12
CASSPLQASYEQYF | TGTGCCAGCAGCCCCCTTCAAGCCTCCTACGAGCAGTACTTC | NA | NA | TRBJ2-7 | TRBV7-8 | 14
CASSMVSGVSSYEQYF | TGTGCCAGTAGTATGGTTAGCGGGGTTTCCTCCTACGAGCAGTACTTC | NA | TRBD2 | TRBJ2-7 | TRBV19 | 16
CASRRGQGETQYF | TGTGCCAGCAGACGGGGACAGGGCGAGACCCAGTACTTC | once | TRBD1 | TRBJ2-5 | TRBV6-5 | 13
CASSPSTGAPLTEAFF | TGTGCCAGCTCTCCTTCGACAGGCGCCCCCCTCACTGAAGCTTTCTTT | NA | NA | TRBJ1-1 | TRBV18 | 16
CSVERVASSSYNEQFF | TGCAGCGTTGAACGAGTAGCAAGTAGCTCCTACAATGAGCAGTTCTTC | NA | NA | TRBJ2-1 | TRBV29-1 | 16
CASKRPYGTEKETQYF | TGTGCCAGCAAACGCCCCTACGGGACAGAGAAAGAGACCCAGTACTTC | NA | TRBD1 | TRBJ2-5 | TRBV2 | 16
CASSRQGNYNEQFF | TGTGCCAGCAGCAGACAGGGGAACTACAATGAGCAGTTCTTC | NA | TRBD1 | TRBJ2-1 | TRBV11-3 | 14